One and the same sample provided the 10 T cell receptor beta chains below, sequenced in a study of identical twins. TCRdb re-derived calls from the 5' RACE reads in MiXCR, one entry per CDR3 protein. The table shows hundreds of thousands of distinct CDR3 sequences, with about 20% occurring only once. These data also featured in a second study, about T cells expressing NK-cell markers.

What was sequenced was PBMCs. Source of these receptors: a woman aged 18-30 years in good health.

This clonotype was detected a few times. CDR3 amino acids: CASSGDRGNYEQYF. CDR3 bases: TGCGCCAGCAGCGGGGACAGGGGGAATTACGAGCAGTACTTC. This chain links TRBV10-1 with TRBJ2-7; 11 bases agree with TRBD1. The CDR3 has 14 residues. The V gene's germline CDR1 is WNHNN and CDR2 SYGVQD (reference sequence). After removal of 6 bases from V and 4 bases from J, the junction contained 5 bases not matched to a gene.

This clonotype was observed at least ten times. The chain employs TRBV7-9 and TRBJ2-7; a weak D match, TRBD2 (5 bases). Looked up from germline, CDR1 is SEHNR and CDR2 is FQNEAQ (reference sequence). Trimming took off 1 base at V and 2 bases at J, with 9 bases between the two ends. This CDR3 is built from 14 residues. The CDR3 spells CASSLGGITYEQYF. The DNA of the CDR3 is TGTGCCAGCAGCTTAGGAGGGATAACCTACGAGCAGTACTTC.

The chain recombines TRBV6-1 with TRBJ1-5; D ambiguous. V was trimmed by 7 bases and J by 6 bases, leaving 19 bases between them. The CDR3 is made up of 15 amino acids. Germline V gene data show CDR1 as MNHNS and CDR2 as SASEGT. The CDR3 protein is CASKVKGSLGQPQHF. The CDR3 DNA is TGTGCCAGCAAAGTCAAGGGAAGTTTGGGTCAGCCCCAGCATTTT.

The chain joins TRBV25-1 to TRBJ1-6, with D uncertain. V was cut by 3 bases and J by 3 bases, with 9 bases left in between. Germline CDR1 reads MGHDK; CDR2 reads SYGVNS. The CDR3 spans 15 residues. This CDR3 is CASSERAYYNSPLHF. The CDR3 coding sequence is TGTGCCAGCAGTGAGAGGGCCTACTATAATTCACCCCTCCACTTT.

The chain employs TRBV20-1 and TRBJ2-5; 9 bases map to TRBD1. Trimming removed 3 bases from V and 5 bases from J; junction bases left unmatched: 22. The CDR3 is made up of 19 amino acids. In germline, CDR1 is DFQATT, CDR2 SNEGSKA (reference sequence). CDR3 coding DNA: TGCAGTGCTAGCTTAGATTTTTTTGCGGACAGGGGTAATTTTGAGACCCAGTACTTC. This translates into CSASLDFFADRGNFETQYF.

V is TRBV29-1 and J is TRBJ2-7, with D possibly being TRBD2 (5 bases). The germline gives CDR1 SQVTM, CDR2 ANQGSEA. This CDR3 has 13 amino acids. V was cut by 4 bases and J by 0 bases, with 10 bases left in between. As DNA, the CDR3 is TGCAGCGTTGTACTCCGGGACTCCTACGAGCAGTACTTC. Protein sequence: CSVVLRDSYEQYF.

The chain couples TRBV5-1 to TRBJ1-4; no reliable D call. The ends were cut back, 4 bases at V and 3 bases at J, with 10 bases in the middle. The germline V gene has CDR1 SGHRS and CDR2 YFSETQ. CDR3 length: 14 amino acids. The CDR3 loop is CASSINGANEKLFF. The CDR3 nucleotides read TGCGCCAGCAGCATTAACGGGGCTAATGAAAAACTGTTTTTT.

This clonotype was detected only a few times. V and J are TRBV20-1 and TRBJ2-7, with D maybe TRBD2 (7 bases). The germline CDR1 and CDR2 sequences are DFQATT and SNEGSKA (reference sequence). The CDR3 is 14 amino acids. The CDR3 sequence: CSATERGATYEQYF. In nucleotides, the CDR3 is TGCAGCGCCACCGAACGGGGGGCGACCTACGAGCAGTACTTC.

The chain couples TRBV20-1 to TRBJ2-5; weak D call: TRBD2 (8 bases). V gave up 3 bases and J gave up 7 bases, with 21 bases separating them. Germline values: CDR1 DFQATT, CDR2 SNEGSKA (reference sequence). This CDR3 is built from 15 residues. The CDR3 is CSASTGTRGLGTQYF. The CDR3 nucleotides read TGCAGTGCTAGCACCGGGACTAGGGGGCTCGGGACCCAGTACTTC.

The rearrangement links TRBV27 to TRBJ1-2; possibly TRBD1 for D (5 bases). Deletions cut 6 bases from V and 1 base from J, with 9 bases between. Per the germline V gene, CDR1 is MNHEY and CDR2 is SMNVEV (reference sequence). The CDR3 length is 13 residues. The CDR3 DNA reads TGTGCCAGCAGGTTGACAGTTAACTATGGCTACACCTTC. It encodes CASRLTVNYGYTF.